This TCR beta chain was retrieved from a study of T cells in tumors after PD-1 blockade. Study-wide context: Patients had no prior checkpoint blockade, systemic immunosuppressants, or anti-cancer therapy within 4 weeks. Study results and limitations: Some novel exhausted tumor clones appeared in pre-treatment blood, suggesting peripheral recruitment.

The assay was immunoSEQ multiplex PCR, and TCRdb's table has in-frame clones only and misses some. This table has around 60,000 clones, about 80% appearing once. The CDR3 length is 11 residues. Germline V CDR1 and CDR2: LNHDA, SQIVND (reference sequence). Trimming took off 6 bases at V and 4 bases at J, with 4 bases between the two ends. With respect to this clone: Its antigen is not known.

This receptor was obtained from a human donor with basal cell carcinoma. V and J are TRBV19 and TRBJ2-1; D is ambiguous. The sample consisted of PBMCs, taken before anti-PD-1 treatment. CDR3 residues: CASSTYNEQFF. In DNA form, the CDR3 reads TGTGCCAGTAGCACTTACAATGAGCAGTTCTTC. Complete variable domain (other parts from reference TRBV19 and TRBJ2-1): DGGITQSPKYLFRKEGQNVTLSCEQNLNHDAMYWYRQDPGQGLRLIYYSQIVNDFQKGDIAEGYSVSREKKESFPLTVTSAQKNPTAFYLCASSTYNEQFFGPGTRLTVL.